This TCR beta chain originates from a study of cytomegalovirus exposure and HLA in healthy donors. About the study: Samples from HLA-typed donors yielded about 85 million unique TCRs in an early data release.

With regard to this clone: Antigen: not known.

General study points: Exclusion applied to some V segments, including TRBV6-2 and TRBV6-3, as they were indistinguishable. Sequences of the TCR beta chain were said to predict the HLA-A and HLA-B alleles of most subjects accurately.

The PCR employed 60 Vbeta primers together with 13 Jbeta primers. Measured with immunoSEQ multiplex PCR; TCRdb has only the in-frame clones, and not every one. This sample's clone table lists approximately 120,000 clones. Germline CDR1 and CDR2: GTSNPN and SVGIG (reference sequence). With V trimmed by 1 base and J by 0 bases, 2 bases remained unmatched. This CDR3 region has 14 residues. The chain carries TRBV30 and TRBJ1-1; TRBD1 aligns across 7 bases. This receptor was taken from a man between 18 and 29 years old in good health and CMV-seronegative. Sample: PBMCs. CDR3 residues: CAWSETGLNTEAFF. In nucleotides, the CDR3 is TGTGCCTGGAGTGAGACAGGGTTGAACACTGAAGCTTTCTTT.